The clone carrying this T cell receptor beta chain was observed at least ten times. V lost 5 bases and J lost 6, with 4 bases in between. Germline lookup yields CDR1 MDHEN and CDR2 SYDVKM. The CDR3 spans 11 residues. The sample originates from a study of response to subunit inactivated influenza vaccine. Each CDR3 protein gets one entry after TCRdb re-called the RT-PCR reads with MiXCR. This table holds about 500,000 distinct CDR3 sequences, 15% to 20% found once. This chain joins TRBV28 and TRBJ2-2; no definite D call. Material: CD4+ T cells sorted from PBMCs, obtained less than 25 months after vaccination. The clonotype originates from a man aged 50 to 69 who received an inactivated influenza vaccine. CDR3 amino acids: CASSPPGELFF. The CDR3 DNA follows: TGTGCCAGCAGTCCCCCCGGGGAGCTGTTTTTT. Full variable domain (rest looked up from reference TRBV28 and TRBJ2-2): DVKVTQSSRYLVKRTGEKVFLECVQDMDHENMFWYRQDPGLGLRLIYFSYDVKMKEKGDIPEGYSVSREKKERFSLILESASTNQTSMYLCASSPPGELFFGEGSRLTVL.